This T cell receptor (beta chain) was recorded in a study of T cell repertoires in cytomegalovirus infection. Study-wide results and caveats: CMV-specific TCR beta clonotypes restricted by HLA-C were the ones dominating the ex vivo response.

Each CDR3 protein is one row after TCRdb ran MiXCR on the reads. This sample has about 60,000 distinct CDR3 sequences, with 33% found just once. Comment on this clonotype: Antigen: not known. The junction does not match germline at one end; this may be a read error.

Germline CDR1 SEHNR, CDR2 FQNEAQ (reference sequence). The CDR3 length is 15 residues. The receptor comes from a human donor in good health (CMV status not recorded). Some clones in this sample may be carry-over from other donors' samples. The gene calls are TRBV7-9 and TRBJ1-3, with TRBD1 identical over 7 bases. The sequencing sample was made of PBMCs, sequenced either directly or after in vitro stimulation (not recorded which). The CDR3 DNA reads TGTGCCAGCAGCGCCGGACAGGTCTCTGGAAACACCAGATATTTT. This sequence encodes CASSAGQVSGNTRYF.